Given below is one T cell receptor beta chain in context. What it binds is unknown. This specimen comes from a study of blood T cells in healthy people across ages. Whole-study findings and limits: TCR beta diversity tracked closely with naive T cell percentage. Diversity was higher, and naive CD4+ cells more numerous, in long-lived donors than in aged donors. CMV status of donors was unknown, possibly confounding expanded clonotype changes.

Germline loops: CDR1 SGHRS, CDR2 YFSETQ. After removal of 4 bases from V and 4 bases from J, the junction contained 12 bases not matched to a gene. The CDR3 extends over 16 amino acids. Primed by a sample-barcoded 5' primer and a J-beta primer mix, a second PCR proceeded for 7 to 11 cycles. Template switching added a 12-random-nucleotide identifier to every cDNA molecule. TCRdb called the 5' RACE reads again in MiXCR, with one record for every CDR3 protein. The data contain about 1.5 million distinct CDR3 sequences, approximately 43% of them singletons. This clonotype originated in a woman younger than 35 in good health. Sequenced: blood. The chain combines TRBV5-1 with TRBJ1-1; 8 nucleotides line up with TRBD1. In DNA form, the CDR3 reads TGCGCCAGCAGCCCGGACAGGGAGGCGAGGAGCACTGAAGCTTTCTTT. It encodes CASSPDREARSTEAFF.